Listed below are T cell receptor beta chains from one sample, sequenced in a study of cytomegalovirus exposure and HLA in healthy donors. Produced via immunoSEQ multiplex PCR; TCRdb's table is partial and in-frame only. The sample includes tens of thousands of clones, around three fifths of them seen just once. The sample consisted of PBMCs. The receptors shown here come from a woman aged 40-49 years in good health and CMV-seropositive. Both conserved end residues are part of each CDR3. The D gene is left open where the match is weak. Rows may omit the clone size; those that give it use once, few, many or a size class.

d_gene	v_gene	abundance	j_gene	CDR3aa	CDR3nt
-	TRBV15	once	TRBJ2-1	CATSHRGAETYNEQFF	TGTGCCACCAGCCACCGGGGGGCGGAGACCTACAATGAGCAGTTCTTC
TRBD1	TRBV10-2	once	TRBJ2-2	CASSPGQGQLFF	TGCGCCAGCAGCCCGGGACAGGGTCAGCTGTTTTTT
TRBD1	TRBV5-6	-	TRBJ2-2	CASSGGTGGVGELFF	TGTGCCAGCAGCGGCGGGACAGGGGGCGTCGGGGAGCTGTTTTTT
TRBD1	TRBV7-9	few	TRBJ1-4	CASSFTQGDEKLFF	TGTGCCAGCAGCTTTACTCAGGGGGATGAAAAACTGTTTTTT
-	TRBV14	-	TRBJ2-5	CASSQGDQGGPKETQYF	TGTGCCAGCAGCCAAGGCGACCAGGGGGGACCAAAGGAGACCCAGTACTTC
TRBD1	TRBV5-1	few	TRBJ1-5	CASSFGQGDQPQHF	TGCGCCAGCAGCTTCGGACAGGGCGATCAGCCCCAGCATTTT
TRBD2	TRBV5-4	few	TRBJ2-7	CASSGGTSVNYEQYF	TGTGCCAGCAGCGGAGGGACTAGCGTCAACTACGAGCAGTACTTC
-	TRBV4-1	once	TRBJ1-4	CASSPDGHRSNEKLFF	TGCGCCAGCAGCCCGGACGGACACCGTTCTAATGAAAAACTGTTTTTT
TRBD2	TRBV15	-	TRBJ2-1	CATSSRTSGRINEQFF	TGTGCCACCAGCTCACGCACTAGCGGGAGGATCAATGAGCAGTTCTTC
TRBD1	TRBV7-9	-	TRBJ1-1	CASSFNRGLGEAFF	TGTGCCAGCAGCTTTAACAGGGGGCTGGGTGAAGCTTTCTTT
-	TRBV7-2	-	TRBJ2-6	CASSLALSSGANVLTF	TGTGCCAGCAGCTTAGCCCTCAGCTCTGGGGCCAACGTCCTGACTTTC
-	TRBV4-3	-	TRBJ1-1	CASSQSPAGGTEAFF	TGCGCCAGCAGCCAAAGCCCCGCTGGCGGAACTGAAGCTTTCTTT
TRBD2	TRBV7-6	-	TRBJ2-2	CASSLQAGENTGELFF	TGTGCCAGCAGCTTACAAGCGGGAGAGAACACCGGGGAGCTGTTTTTT
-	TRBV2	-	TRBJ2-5	CASSQQAGTQETQYF	TGTGCCAGCAGCCAGCAAGCGGGTACTCAAGAGACCCAGTACTTC
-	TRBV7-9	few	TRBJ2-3	CASSLDSITDTQYF	TGTGCCAGCAGCTTAGACAGTATCACAGATACGCAGTATTTT
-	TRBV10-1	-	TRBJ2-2	CASSDAGTNTGELFF	TGCGCCAGCAGTGACGCGGGGACGAACACCGGGGAGCTGTTTTTT
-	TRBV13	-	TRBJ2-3	CASSFGEPGDTQYF	TGTGCCAGCAGCTTCGGGGAGCCAGGAGATACGCAGTATTTT
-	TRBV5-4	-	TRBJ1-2	CASSRPQGGHGYTF	TGTGCCAGCAGCCGCCCACAGGGAGGGCATGGCTACACCTTC
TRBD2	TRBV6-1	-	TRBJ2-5	CASSDGTSGRPPYQETQYF	TGTGCCAGCAGTGACGGGACTAGCGGGAGGCCACCGTACCAAGAGACCCAGTACTTC
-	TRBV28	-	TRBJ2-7	CASTLDTGYSYEQYF	TGTGCCAGCACCTTGGACACGGGTTATTCCTACGAGCAGTACTTC
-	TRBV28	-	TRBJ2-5	CASSFQHSGRETQYF	TGTGCCAGCAGTTTCCAGCACTCGGGTCGAGAGACCCAGTACTTC
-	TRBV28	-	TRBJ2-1	CASSLHPRSSYNEQFF	TGTGCCAGCAGTTTGCATCCAAGGAGCTCCTACAATGAGCAGTTCTTC
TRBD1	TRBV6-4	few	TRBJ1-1	CARTNRGNMNTEAFF	TGTGCCAGGACTAACAGGGGAAATATGAACACTGAAGCTTTCTTT
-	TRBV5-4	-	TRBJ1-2	CASSLDSRTYTF	TGTGCCAGCAGCTTGGACAGTAGAACCTACACCTTC
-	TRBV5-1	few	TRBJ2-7	CASSLAASVAEQYF	TGCGCCAGCAGCTTGGCCGCTAGCGTCGCCGAGCAGTACTTC
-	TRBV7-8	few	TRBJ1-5	CASSLLLSGGNQPQHF	TGTGCCAGCAGCTTGCTGCTAAGCGGGGGCAATCAGCCCCAGCATTTT
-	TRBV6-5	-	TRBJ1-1	CASSPPEFTEAFF	TGTGCCAGCAGCCCCCCGGAGTTCACTGAAGCTTTCTTT
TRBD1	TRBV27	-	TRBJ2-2	CASSFLGGTGAGELFF	TGTGCCAGCAGTTTTCTCGGGGGGACAGGGGCCGGGGAGCTGTTTTTT
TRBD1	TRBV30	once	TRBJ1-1	CAWSFAGGNTEAFF	TGTGCCTGGAGTTTCGCAGGGGGGAACACTGAAGCTTTCTTT
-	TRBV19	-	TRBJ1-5	CASSISTGYSNQPQHF	TGTGCCAGTAGTATTTCCACAGGATATAGCAATCAGCCCCAGCATTTT
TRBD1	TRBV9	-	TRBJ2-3	CASSRTGNTDTQYF	TGTGCCAGCAGTCGGACAGGAAACACAGATACGCAGTATTTT
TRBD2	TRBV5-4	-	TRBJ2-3	CASSRGTSGSLGDTQYF	TGTGCCAGCAGCCGAGGGACTAGCGGGAGCCTTGGAGATACGCAGTATTTT
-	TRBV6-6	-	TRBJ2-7	CASSGQNEQYF	TGTGCCAGCAGTGGGCAAAACGAGCAGTACTTC